The next 21 T cell receptor beta chains were all read from a single sample in a study of T cell responses to AZD1222 COVID-19 vaccine. Using immunoSEQ multiplex PCR, the repertoire was profiled, and TCRdb retains in-frame clones only, with some absent. The sample consists of around 92,000 clones, roughly 90% of them appearing once. The source was peripheral blood, collected on day 0 of AZD1222 vaccination. These receptors were collected from an adult in good health.

The chain combines TRBV15 with TRBJ1-2; unclear D gene. Germline lookup yields CDR1 LNHNV and CDR2 YYDKDF (reference sequence). The CDR3 length is 15 residues. V dropped 1 base and J dropped 4 bases, with 13 bases sitting between them. In DNA, the CDR3 is TGTGCCACCAGCAGAGTTGTGACGTATTCCTATGGCTACACCTTC. As protein: CATSRVVTYSYGYTF.

This chain uses TRBV7-9 with TRBJ2-5; the D gene is possibly TRBD2 (6 bases). Germline V gene sequence: CDR1 SEHNR, CDR2 FQNEAQ (reference sequence). This CDR3 region has 14 residues. The V and J ends lost 3 bases and 2 bases respectively, with 10 bases between them. CDR3 sequence: CASSFAGTQETQYF. CDR3 coding DNA: TGTGCCAGCAGCTTTGCGGGGACTCAAGAGACCCAGTACTTC.

The chain carries TRBV19 and TRBJ1-2, with D maybe TRBD1 (5 bases). Germline V gene sequence: CDR1 LNHDA, CDR2 SQIVND (reference sequence). V was cut by 7 bases and J by 5 bases, with 14 bases left in between. This CDR3 spans 13 amino acids. In DNA form, the CDR3 reads TGTGCCAGTAACCCTCCCGAGGGGTATGGCTACACCTTC. It codes for CASNPPEGYGYTF.

This chain uses TRBV28 with TRBJ2-3; 12 bases agree with TRBD2. Germline CDR1 reads MDHEN; CDR2 reads SYDVKM. After removal of 5 bases from V and 0 bases from J, the junction contained 9 bases not matched to a gene. The CDR3 covers 18 residues. The CDR3 is CASSGTSGGPTSTDTQYF. Written as DNA, the CDR3 is TGTGCCAGCAGTGGAACTAGCGGGGGGCCAACTAGCACAGATACGCAGTATTTT.

The V call is TRBV19, the J call TRBJ1-4; TRBD1 matches 7 bases. Germline-derived CDR1 and CDR2 are LNHDA and SQIVND (reference sequence). Trimming removed 6 bases from V and 4 bases from J; junction bases left unmatched: 14. This CDR3 has 17 amino acids. In DNA, the CDR3 is TGTGCCAGTAGAAGAGAGGGGGCTGGCAGCCTTAATGAAAAACTGTTTTTT. It translates to CASRREGAGSLNEKLFF.

In regard to this clone: The germline gene is not matched at one end of the junction; a read error may be the cause. The V gene is TRBV7-7, the J gene TRBJ2-3, with D tentatively TRBD1 or TRBD2 (5 bases each). The germline gives CDR1 SSHAT, CDR2 FNYEAQ (reference sequence). The CDR3 contains 16 residues. CDR3 residues: CASSLNSRVGVGPQYF. In DNA, the CDR3 is TGTGCTAGCAGCTTAAACAGCAGGGTGGGAGTTGGTCCGCAGTATTTT.

The chain uses TRBV2 and TRBJ1-1, with D uncertain. The CDR3 loop spans 12 amino acids. Trimming left V 7 bases short and J 2 bases short, with 8 bases between. The germline V gene encodes CDR1 SNHLY and CDR2 FYNNEI. CDR3 bases: TGTGCCAGCATGCCCTTCAACACTGAAGCTTTCTTT. It encodes CASMPFNTEAFF.

The V and J genes are TRBV5-1 and TRBJ1-1; D may be TRBD1 (6 bases). CDR1 and CDR2 (germline): SGHRS, YFSETQ. CDR3 size: 14 residues. The V end was cut by 0 bases, the J end by 1 base, with 7 bases between. CDR3 residues: CASSLEGENTEAFF. CDR3 DNA: TGCGCCAGCAGCTTGGAGGGGGAGAACACTGAAGCTTTCTTT.

The V gene is TRBV7-6, the J gene TRBJ2-1; 8 nucleotides agree with TRBD2. CDR3 length: 15 amino acids. With V trimmed by 1 base and J by 3 bases, 2 bases remained unmatched. Germline CDR1 and CDR2: SGHVS and FNYEAQ. CDR3 sequence reads: CASSLGRGGYNEQFF. CDR3 coding DNA: TGTGCCAGCAGCTTAGGACGGGGGGGCTACAATGAGCAGTTCTTC.

This clone appeared a few times. This chain joins TRBV3-1 (or the pseudogene TRBV3-2) and TRBJ2-1; D might be TRBD2 (5 bases). The CDR3 is 17 residues long. The germline V and J ends were trimmed by 3 bases and 5 bases, with 20 bases remaining between them. From germline, CDR1 is LGHDT and CDR2 YNNKEL (reference sequence). CDR3 residues: CASSHSAFGVGHNEQFF. Written as DNA, the CDR3 is TGTGCCAGCAGCCACTCGGCGTTCGGGGTTGGACACAATGAGCAGTTCTTC.

The chain uses TRBV25-1 and TRBJ1-2, with D uncertain. The germline V and J ends were trimmed by 3 bases and 6 bases, with 14 bases remaining between them. The CDR3 spans 14 residues. The germline CDR1 and CDR2 sequences are MGHDK and SYGVNS. The DNA of the CDR3 is TGTGCCAGCAGTGACCATGGGGTCTCGAATGGCTACACCTTC. This codes for CASSDHGVSNGYTF.

This chain joins TRBV12-3 or TRBV12-4 and TRBJ1-1; possible D gene TRBD1, 5 bases. V shed 11 bases and J shed 1 base, with 14 bases lying between them. CDR3 length equals 13 residues. The CDR3 DNA reads as TGTGCCTGCACCCGACAGCAGAACACTGAAGCTTTCTTT. This translates into CACTRQQNTEAFF.

This clone occurred once. The chain recombines TRBV12-3 or TRBV12-4 with TRBJ1-5; D is unclear. The CDR3 length is 13 residues. The germline V and J ends were trimmed by 8 bases and 3 bases, with 11 bases remaining between them. Written as DNA, the CDR3 is TGTGCCAGCGGCGGGAGACACAATCAGCCCCAGCATTTT. It is translated as CASGGRHNQPQHF.

The chain recombines TRBV6-5 with TRBJ2-2, with 8 bases identical to TRBD2. The CDR3 is made up of 15 amino acids. Germline CDR1 reads MNHEY; CDR2 reads SVGAGI. V shed 4 bases, J shed 0 bases, and the junction held 1 base outside the gene matches. The CDR3: CASSLAGTNTGELFF. The CDR3 DNA is TGTGCCAGCAGTTTAGCGGGGACGAACACCGGGGAGCTGTTTTTT.

This chain links TRBV27 with TRBJ2-5; TRBD1 matches 9 bases. V lost 8 bases to trimming and J lost 5 bases; unmatched junction nucleotides: 9. Germline values: CDR1 MNHEY, CDR2 SMNVEV (reference sequence). The CDR3 sequence is 14 residues long. The CDR3 region has the DNA TGTGCCAGCGGCTCCCCGGACAGGGGCGAGACCCAGTACTTC. Translating it yields CASGSPDRGETQYF.

The chain carries TRBV19 and TRBJ1-5; possible D gene TRBD1, 5 bases. The V end lost 4 bases, the J end lost 6 bases, and 13 bases lay between the germline ends. The CDR3 is 14 residues long. Germline V gives CDR1 LNHDA, CDR2 SQIVND (reference sequence). CDR3 protein: CASSTGGVRQPQHF. CDR3 nucleotides: TGTGCCAGTAGTACGGGGGGGGTTCGTCAGCCCCAGCATTTT.

The sample holds one count of this clone. The chain is built from TRBV28 and TRBJ2-7; a weak D match, TRBD1 (5 bases). Germline assignment: CDR1 MDHEN and CDR2 SYDVKM. The V end lost 2 bases, the J end lost 6 bases, and 17 bases lay between the germline ends. The CDR3 runs 15 residues. This CDR3 is CASSLPQGGRGEQYF. CDR3 nucleotides: TGTGCCAGCAGTTTACCCCAGGGCGGTCGAGGCGAGCAGTACTTC.

The CDR3 reads CASSPRGETQYF. CDR3 coding DNA: TGTGCCAGCAGCCCCAGGGGAGAGACCCAGTACTTC. V is TRBV7-9 and J is TRBJ2-5; perhaps TRBD1 as D (6 bases). This CDR3 has 12 amino acids. V lost 5 bases to trimming and J lost 4 bases, with 8 bases between them. Germline V gene lookup returns CDR1 SEHNR and CDR2 FQNEAQ (reference sequence).

The chain has TRBV21-1 and TRBJ1-2; the table's D gene call, TRBD1, was not cross checked with the DNA. TRBV21-1 is annotated as a pseudogene. CDR3 length: 15 residues. CDR3 DNA sequence: TGTGCCAGCACCGATCGGACAGGGACTAACTATGGCTACACCTTC. Protein product: CASTDRTGTNYGYTF.

This sequence joins TRBV7-3 and TRBJ2-2; D uncertain. The CDR3 is made up of 14 amino acids. Per germline, CDR1 SGHTA and CDR2 FQGTGA. With 1 base removed from V and 3 bases from J, the gap between germline ends came to 6 bases. CDR3 amino acids: CASSLIVDTGELFF. DNA for the CDR3: TGTGCCAGCAGCTTAATAGTGGACACCGGGGAGCTGTTTTTT.

The chain employs TRBV3-1 (or the pseudogene TRBV3-2) and TRBJ1-6; D uncertain. The germline CDR1 and CDR2 sequences are LGHDT and YNNKEL (reference sequence). Deletions cut 4 bases from V and 0 bases from J, with 7 bases between. CDR3 length equals 15 residues. CDR3 protein: CASSLPGSYNSPLHF. The CDR3, as DNA: TGTGCCAGCAGCCTCCCAGGCTCCTATAATTCACCCCTCCACTTT.